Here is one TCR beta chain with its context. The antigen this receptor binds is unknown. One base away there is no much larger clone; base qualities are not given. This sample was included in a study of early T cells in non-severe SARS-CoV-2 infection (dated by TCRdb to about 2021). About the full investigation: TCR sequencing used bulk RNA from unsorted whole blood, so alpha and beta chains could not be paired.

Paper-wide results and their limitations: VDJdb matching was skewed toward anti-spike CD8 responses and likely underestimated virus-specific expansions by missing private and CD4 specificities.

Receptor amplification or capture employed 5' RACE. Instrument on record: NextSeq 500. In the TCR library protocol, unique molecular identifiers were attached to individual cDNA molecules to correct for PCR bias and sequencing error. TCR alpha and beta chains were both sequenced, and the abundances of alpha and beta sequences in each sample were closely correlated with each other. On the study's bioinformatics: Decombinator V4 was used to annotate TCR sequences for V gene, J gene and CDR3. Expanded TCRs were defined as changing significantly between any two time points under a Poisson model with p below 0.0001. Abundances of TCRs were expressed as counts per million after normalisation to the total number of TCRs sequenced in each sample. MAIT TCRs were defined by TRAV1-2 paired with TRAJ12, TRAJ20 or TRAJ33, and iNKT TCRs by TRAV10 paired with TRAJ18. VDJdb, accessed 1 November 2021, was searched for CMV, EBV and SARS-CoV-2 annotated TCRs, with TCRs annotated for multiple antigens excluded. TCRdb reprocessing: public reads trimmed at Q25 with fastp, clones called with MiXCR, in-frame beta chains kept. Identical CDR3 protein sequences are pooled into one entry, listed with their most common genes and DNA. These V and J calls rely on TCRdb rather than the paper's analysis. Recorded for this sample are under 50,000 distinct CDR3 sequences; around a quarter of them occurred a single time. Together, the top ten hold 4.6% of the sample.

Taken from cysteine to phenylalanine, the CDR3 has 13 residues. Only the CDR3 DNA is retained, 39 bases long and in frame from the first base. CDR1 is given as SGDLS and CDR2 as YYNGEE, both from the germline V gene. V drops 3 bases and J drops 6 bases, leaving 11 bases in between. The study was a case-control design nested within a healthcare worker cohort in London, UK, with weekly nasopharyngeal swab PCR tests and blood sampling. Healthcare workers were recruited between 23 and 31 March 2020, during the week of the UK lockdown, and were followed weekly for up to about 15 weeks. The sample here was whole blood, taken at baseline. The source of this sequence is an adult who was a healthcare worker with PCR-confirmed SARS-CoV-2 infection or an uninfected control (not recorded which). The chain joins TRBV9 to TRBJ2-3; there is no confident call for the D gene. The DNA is TGTGCCAGCAGCGCCGACTTGGTTGATACGCAGTATTTT. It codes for CASSADLVDTQYF.